A single sample gave rise to the 20 T cell receptor beta chains below, sequenced in a study of T cell clones after liver transplantation. Assay: immunoSEQ multiplex PCR; the TCRdb copy retains only in-frame clones and omits some. The sample lists some 60,000 clones; 70% to 75% were seen once. The sequencing here drew on CD4+ T cells from blood, taken before liver transplant. The receptors stem from a human donor who received a liver transplant.

A word on this clone: At one end, the junction sequence differs from germline, possibly due to a read error. V is TRBV7-7 and J is TRBJ2-2, with D possibly being TRBD2 (7 bases). The CDR3 runs to 15 residues. The germline V gene encodes CDR1 SSHAT and CDR2 FNYEAQ (reference sequence). The CDR3 DNA reads as TGTGCTAGCAGCTTGGAGGGGGGGCCGAACGGGGAGCTGTTTTTT. Translating gives CASSLEGGPNGELFF.

The rearrangement joins TRBV15 to TRBJ1-5; 10 bases fit TRBD1. V dropped 6 bases and J dropped 0; count of bases not matched to a gene: 8. The CDR3 runs to 17 residues. Germline V gene lookup returns CDR1 LNHNV and CDR2 YYDKDF (reference sequence). CDR3 in DNA: TGTGCCACCAGAGATTCCGGGACAGGGGTTAGCAATCAGCCCCAGCATTTT. Its protein product is CATRDSGTGVSNQPQHF.

This chain uses TRBV19 with TRBJ1-1, with D tentatively TRBD1 (5 bases). Germline V gene lookup returns CDR1 LNHDA and CDR2 SQIVND (reference sequence). The CDR3 loop spans 15 amino acids. Trimming removed 5 bases from V and 3 bases from J, with 16 bases in between. CDR3 DNA: TGTGCCAGTAGTGACGTGGGCAAAGGGGACACTGAAGCTTTCTTT. It translates to CASSDVGKGDTEAFF.

The chain combines TRBV19 with TRBJ2-2; 9 nucleotides line up with TRBD2. Germline V gives CDR1 LNHDA, CDR2 SQIVND (reference sequence). Trimming cost V 7 bases and J 6 bases; bases outside gene matches: 6. CDR3 length equals 14 residues. CDR3 region: CASKRTSEAGELFF. The CDR3 coding sequence is TGTGCCAGTAAACGGACTAGCGAGGCCGGGGAGCTGTTTTTT.

This chain connects TRBV30 to TRBJ2-3; a possible D gene is TRBD2 (6 bases). Trimming pared 2 bases from V and 9 bases from J, leaving 12 bases between. The germline gives CDR1 GTSNPN, CDR2 SVGIG (reference sequence). The CDR3 contains 12 residues. This CDR3 is CAWSPTSWTQYF. The CDR3 nucleotides read TGTGCCTGGAGTCCTACTAGCTGGACGCAGTATTTT.

The chain couples TRBV2 to TRBJ1-2; D unresolved. The CDR3 runs 14 residues. CDR1 is SNHLY, CDR2 FYNNEI, per germline. V was trimmed by 2 bases and J by 2 bases, leaving 9 bases between them. The CDR3 reads CASSEIGGNYGYTF. In DNA, the CDR3 is TGTGCCAGCAGTGAAATAGGAGGGAACTATGGCTACACCTTC.

The chain recombines TRBV5-1 with TRBJ2-2; D is perhaps TRBD2 (6 bases). Germline lookup yields CDR1 SGHRS and CDR2 YFSETQ. This CDR3 comprises 15 residues. The V end lost 4 bases, the J end lost 4 bases, and 14 bases lay between the germline ends. CDR3 sequence (DNA): TGCGCCAGCAGCATGGACGGGACTTTCACCGGGGAGCTGTTTTTT. Residues: CASSMDGTFTGELFF.

The chain uses TRBV28 and TRBJ1-2; no firm D call. This CDR3 has 16 residues. V dropped 8 bases and J dropped 4 bases, with 23 bases sitting between them. Germline V CDR1 and CDR2: MDHEN, SYDVKM. The CDR3 spells CASAEPGALLVYGYTF. Here the CDR3 DNA reads TGTGCCAGCGCCGAACCCGGAGCCCTTCTTGTCTATGGCTACACCTTC.

The J gene is TRBJ2-7, the V gene TRBV25-1, with 8 bases aligning to TRBD2. There are 14 residues in the CDR3. Trimming took 5 bases from V and 5 from J; bases not matched to a gene: 8. CDR1 MGHDK and CDR2 SYGVNS come from the germline V gene. The CDR3 loop is CASSSPGLAHEQYF. CDR3 bases: TGTGCCAGCAGTTCCCCCGGACTAGCCCACGAGCAGTACTTC.

The V gene is TRBV30, the J gene TRBJ2-3; TRBD1 matches at 11 bases. The CDR3 sequence is 14 residues long. Trimming at V came to 6 bases and at J to 3 bases, leaving 5 bases not matched to a gene. Germline V gene lookup returns CDR1 GTSNPN and CDR2 SVGIG (reference sequence). For the CDR3, the DNA is TGTGCCTGCCACCGGGACAGGGGGACAGATACGCAGTATTTT. Its protein is CACHRDRGTDTQYF.

This chain links TRBV2 with TRBJ2-7; tentative D call: TRBD2 (6 bases). V lost 7 bases and J 6 bases, leaving 19 bases between the germline ends. CDR1 is SNHLY and CDR2 is FYNNEI in the germline V gene. CDR3 length equals 14 residues. The CDR3: CASTPGIAVAEQYF. CDR3 nucleotides: TGTGCCAGCACCCCCGGGATAGCGGTTGCCGAGCAGTACTTC.

This rearrangement joins TRBV5-1 to TRBJ2-1; D unclear. Trimming took 2 bases from V and 5 from J, leaving 14 bases between them. Germline-derived CDR1 and CDR2 are SGHRS and YFSETQ. The CDR3 consists of 15 residues. CDR3 nucleotides: TGCGCCAGCAGCTTATCCTTGGTACTAAACAATGAGCAGTTCTTC. Translated, it gives CASSLSLVLNNEQFF.

The chain links TRBV15 to TRBJ1-2; 12 bases map to TRBD1. The J segment lost 2 bases and the V segment lost 3 bases, leaving 1 base of the junction unmatched. The CDR3 totals 15 residues. Germline V gene data show CDR1 as LNHNV and CDR2 as YYDKDF (reference sequence). CDR3 coding DNA: TGTGCCACCAGCAGGGGGACAGGGGGCAACTATGGCTACACCTTC. This codes for CATSRGTGGNYGYTF.

The CDR3 loop is CASSGQGYTEAFF. DNA of the CDR3: TGCGCCAGCAGCGGACAGGGTTACACTGAAGCTTTCTTT. This rearrangement joins TRBV5-1 to TRBJ1-1; 8 bases are shared with TRBD1. Germline V gene data show CDR1 as SGHRS and CDR2 as YFSETQ. CDR3 size: 13 residues. After removal of 4 bases from V and 3 bases from J, the junction contained 2 bases not matched to a gene.

The chain couples TRBV9 to TRBJ1-4; TRBD1 aligns across 11 bases. CDR1 and CDR2 (germline): SGDLS, YYNGEE. The V and J ends lost 5 bases and 6 bases, in that order; junction bases with no gene match: 6. There are 15 residues in the CDR3. This chain's CDR3 is CASSTGQGADEKLFF. The CDR3 region has the DNA TGTGCCAGCAGTACTGGACAGGGGGCCGATGAAAAACTGTTTTTT.

This chain uses TRBV30 with TRBJ1-5; the D is unclear. Trimming took off 4 bases at V and 7 bases at J, with 14 bases between the two ends. The CDR3 is 13 amino acids. Germline CDR1 is GTSNPN and CDR2 is SVGIG (reference sequence). CDR3 sequence: CAWKSGMGQPQHF. In nucleotides, the CDR3 is TGTGCCTGGAAGTCCGGGATGGGACAGCCCCAGCATTTT.

The rearrangement uses TRBV11-2 and TRBJ1-4; 8 bases map to TRBD1. Germline CDR1 SGHAT, CDR2 FQNNGV. The V segment lost 1 base and the J segment 8 bases; nucleotides outside the gene matches: 0. This CDR3 spans 13 amino acids. The CDR3 nucleotides are TGTGCCAGCAGCTTAGGACAGGGGGAAAAACTGTTTTTT. It specifies CASSLGQGEKLFF.

J is TRBJ2-5 and V is TRBV15, with unresolved D. From germline, CDR1 is LNHNV and CDR2 YYDKDF (reference sequence). There are 12 residues in the CDR3. The V gene lost 0 bases and the J gene lost 4 bases, with 3 bases spanning the gap. CDR3 in DNA: TGTGCCACCAGCAGAGATAGAGAGACCCAGTACTTC. It translates to CATSRDRETQYF.

V usage is TRBV5-6 and J usage is TRBJ1-2; 8 nucleotides line up with TRBD1. This CDR3 comprises 14 residues. Unmatched junction bases numbered 5, after V lost 0 bases and J lost 7 bases. The germline V gene has CDR1 SGHDT and CDR2 YYEEEE. The CDR3 DNA follows: TGTGCCAGCAGCTTGGACAGGGGGGTCGGTGGCTACACCTTC. Translating gives CASSLDRGVGGYTF.

V gene TRBV11-2 combines with J gene TRBJ1-5; possibly TRBD1 for D (6 bases). This CDR3 contains 14 residues. V lost 5 bases and J lost 0, with 8 bases in between. Looked up from germline, CDR1 is SGHAT and CDR2 is FQNNGV. CDR3 nucleotide sequence: TGTGCCAGCAGCCAGGGGTTTAGCAATCAGCCCCAGCATTTT. This encodes CASSQGFSNQPQHF.